This TCR beta chain comes out of a study of CD8 T cells in Susac syndrome (dated by TCRdb to between 2019 and 2020). Regarding the complete study: The study used repertoire sequencing to test whether antigen drove CD8+ T cell activation and differentiation in Susac syndrome. The study compared CD8+ T cell repertoire clonality among over 9 healthy donors, around 14 Susac syndrome patients and some 16 multiple sclerosis patients. Summary of the overall study and its limitations: The number of individuals in the TCR sequencing and HLA analysis was acknowledged as relatively small.

RNA was extracted with the RNeasy kit and roughly 0.5 to 1 ug was reverse transcribed using random hexamers. The immunoSEQ multiplex PCR assay, which covers 54 Vbeta and 13 Jbeta segments, was used to amplify TCR beta CDR3 regions. PCR amplification bias was corrected using a synthetic template baseline for primer optimization and computational correction. On the study's bioinformatics: Reads were assigned to V, D and J genes according to IMGT and analyzed in immunoSEQ Analyzer, with only productive sequences retained. Clonality was computed as one minus Shannon entropy normalized by log2 of the number of productive unique sequences. Public and private clones were assessed among the 100 most prevalent clones of each patient and control. A clone was defined as Susac-specific if it was absent from the healthy and MS cohorts, from approximately 980 published viral clones and from other ImmuneACCESS disease sequences. Through fastp at Q25 and MiXCR, TCRdb rebuilt clones from the public reads, retaining in-frame beta chains. One record per CDR3 amino acid sequence lists the most common genes and DNA. The V and J calls come from TCRdb's annotation, not from the publication. The table for this sample lists about 150,000 distinct CDR3 sequences; nearly 97% of them were counted only once. 0.14% to 0.15% of the sample goes to the ten largest clones.

This clonotype was seen once. Its antigen target is currently unknown. Base qualities are missing; no much larger clone stands one base away. Just one read gives weak support. High-throughput TCR beta sequencing profiled peripheral blood CD8+ and CD4+ T cells from healthy donors, Susac syndrome patients and multiple sclerosis patients. Multiple sclerosis controls were treatment-naive patients with stable or active relapsing-remitting disease fulfilling revised McDonald criteria. Bulk CD8+ and CD4+ T cells were purified by magnetic negative isolation, while CD8+ TEMRA cells were enriched using FACS. Blood was drawn into EDTA tubes, processed within 24 hours, and PBMCs were isolated by density gradient centrifugation. PBMCs intended for TCR sequencing were cryopreserved in liquid nitrogen and were subsequently thawed in a 37 degrees C water bath. A purity of at least 90% was achieved for sorted or isolated CD4+, CD8+ and CD8+ TEMRA cells.

The CDR3 holds 13 amino acids from the cysteine to the phenylalanine. The DNA shown is the 39-base CDR3, in frame from base 1. V and J lose 6 bases and 5 bases, and a span of 15 bases separates them. CDR1 and CDR2 were assigned from the germline V gene as SGHRS and YFSETQ. This sequence was found in a human donor with multiple sclerosis. This sequence uses TRBV5-1 and TRBJ2-7; the D gene cannot be resolved reliably. The material sequenced was CD8+ T cells from PBMCs. The DNA reads as follows: TGCGCCAGCACCAACCCCTGGAGAGACGAGCAGTACTTC. Its protein product is CASTNPWRDEQYF. With all but the CDR3 taken from the reference TRBV5-1 and TRBJ2-7 genes, the full variable domain is: KAGVTQTPRYLIKTRGQQVTLSCSPISGHRSVSWYQQTPGQGLQFLFEYFSETQRNKGNFPGRFSGRQFSNSRSEMNVSTLELGDSALYLCASTNPWRDEQYFGPGTRLTVT.